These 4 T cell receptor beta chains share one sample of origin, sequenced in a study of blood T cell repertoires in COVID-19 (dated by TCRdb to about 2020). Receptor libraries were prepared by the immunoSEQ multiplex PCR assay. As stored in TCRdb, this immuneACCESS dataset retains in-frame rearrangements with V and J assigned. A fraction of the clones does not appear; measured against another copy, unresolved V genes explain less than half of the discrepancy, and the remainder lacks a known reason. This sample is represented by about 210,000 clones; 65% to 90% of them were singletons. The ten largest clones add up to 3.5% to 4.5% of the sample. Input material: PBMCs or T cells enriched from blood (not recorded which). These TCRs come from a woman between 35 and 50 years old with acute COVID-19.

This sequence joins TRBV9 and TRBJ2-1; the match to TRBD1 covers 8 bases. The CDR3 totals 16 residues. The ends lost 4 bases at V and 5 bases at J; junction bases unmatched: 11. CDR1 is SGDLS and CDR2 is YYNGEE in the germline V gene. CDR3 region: CASSSRGRGPNNEQFF. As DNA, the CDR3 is TGTGCCAGCAGCTCTAGGGGCAGGGGGCCTAACAATGAGCAGTTCTTC.

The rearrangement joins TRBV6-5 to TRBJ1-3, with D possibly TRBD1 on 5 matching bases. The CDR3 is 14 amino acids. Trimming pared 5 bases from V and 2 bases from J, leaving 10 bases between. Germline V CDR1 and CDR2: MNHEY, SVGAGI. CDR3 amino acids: CASSRGGPGNTIYF. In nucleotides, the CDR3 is TGTGCCAGCAGTAGGGGTGGGCCTGGAAACACCATATATTTT.

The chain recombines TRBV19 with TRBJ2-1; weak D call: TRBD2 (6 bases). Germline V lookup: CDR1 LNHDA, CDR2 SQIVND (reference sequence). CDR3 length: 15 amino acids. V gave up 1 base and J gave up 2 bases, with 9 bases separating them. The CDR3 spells CASSIGGGTYNEQFF. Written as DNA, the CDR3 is TGTGCCAGTAGTATAGGTGGGGGGACCTACAATGAGCAGTTCTTC.

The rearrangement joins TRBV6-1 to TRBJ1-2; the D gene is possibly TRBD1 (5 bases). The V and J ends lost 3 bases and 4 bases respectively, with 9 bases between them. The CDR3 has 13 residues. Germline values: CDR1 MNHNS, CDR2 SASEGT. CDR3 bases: TGTGCCAGCAGTGATCAGGGCCTCTATGGCTACACCTTC. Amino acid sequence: CASSDQGLYGYTF.